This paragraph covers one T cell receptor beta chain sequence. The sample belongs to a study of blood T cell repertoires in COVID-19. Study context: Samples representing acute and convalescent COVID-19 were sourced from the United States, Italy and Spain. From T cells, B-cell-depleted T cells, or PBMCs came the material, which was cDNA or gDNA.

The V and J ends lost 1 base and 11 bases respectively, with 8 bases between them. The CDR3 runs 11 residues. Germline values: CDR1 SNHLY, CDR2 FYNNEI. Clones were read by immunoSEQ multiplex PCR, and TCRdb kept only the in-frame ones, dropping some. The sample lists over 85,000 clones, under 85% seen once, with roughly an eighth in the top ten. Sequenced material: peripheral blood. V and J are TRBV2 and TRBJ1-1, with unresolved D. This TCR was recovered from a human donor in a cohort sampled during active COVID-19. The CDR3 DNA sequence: TGTGCCAGCAGTGAAGAAGGGAGGGCTTTCTTT. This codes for CASSEEGRAFF.